One sample yielded the 8 T cell receptor beta chains listed below, sequenced in a study of blood T cell repertoires in COVID-19. Assay used: immunoSEQ multiplex PCR; TCRdb lists only in-frame clones, some missing. Among some 120,000 clones listed, under 95% were seen once. The specimen was peripheral blood. These TCRs come from a man over 45 with active COVID-19.

The chain couples TRBV2 to TRBJ1-4; 8 nucleotides align to TRBD1. Germline lookup yields CDR1 SNHLY and CDR2 FYNNEI. Trimming took 6 bases from V and 4 from J; bases not matched to a gene: 4. The CDR3 totals 14 residues. The CDR3: CASRDDRGNEKLFF. DNA of the CDR3: TGTGCCAGCAGGGATGACAGGGGTAATGAAAAACTGTTTTTT. The variable domain in full, with the rest retrieved from reference TRBV2 and TRBJ1-4, is EPEVTQTPSHQVTQMGQEVILRCVPISNHLYFYWYRQILGQKVEFLVSFYNNEISEKSEIFDDQFSVERPDGSNFTLKIRSTKLEDSAMYFCASRDDRGNEKLFFGSGTQLSVL.

The chain combines TRBV7-2 with TRBJ1-6; 9 nucleotides agree with TRBD1. In germline, CDR1 is SGHTA, CDR2 FQGNSA. Germline trimming cut 5 bases from V and 2 bases from J; bases unmatched to any gene: 10. The CDR3 contains 18 residues. The CDR3 nucleotides read TGTGCCAGCAGCACTCACAGGGGGCAACGAACCTATAATTCACCCCTCCACTTT. Translating it yields CASSTHRGQRTYNSPLHF. The entire variable domain, with the rest obtained from reference TRBV7-2 and TRBJ1-6, is as follows: GAGVSQSPSNKVTEKGKDVELRCDPISGHTALYWYRQSLGQGLEFLIYFQGNSAPDKSGLPSDRFSAERTGGSVSTLTIQRTQQEDSAVYLCASSTHRGQRTYNSPLHFGNGTRLTVT.

The V and J genes are TRBV6-2 or TRBV6-3 and TRBJ1-5, with D perhaps TRBD1 (5 bases). There are 14 residues in the CDR3. Looked up from germline, CDR1 is MNHEY and CDR2 is SVGEGT. Trimming left V 2 bases short and J 6 bases short, with 11 bases between. CDR3: CASSYGRVGQPQHF. CDR3 in DNA: TGTGCCAGCAGTTACGGCAGGGTGGGTCAGCCCCAGCATTTT.

The V and J genes are TRBV7-3 and TRBJ1-1; 7 nucleotides match TRBD1. From germline, CDR1 is SGHTA and CDR2 FQGTGA. The CDR3 is 14 amino acids. With 2 bases clipped from V and 2 bases from J, the junction kept 2 bases outside the gene matches. The CDR3 DNA sequence: TGTGCCAGCAGCTTAGGACAGGAAAACACTGAAGCTTTCTTT. It translates to CASSLGQENTEAFF.

This clone occurred once. The chain uses TRBV5-4 and TRBJ2-5; tentative D call: TRBD1 (7 bases). Germline CDR1 is SGHNT and CDR2 is YYREEE (reference sequence). V lost 0 bases, J lost 1 base, and 13 bases lay in between. The CDR3 consists of 16 residues. The CDR3 coding sequence is TGTGCCAGCAGCTTGGGTCGGGGGACAGTCCAAGAGACCCAGTACTTC. It is translated as CASSLGRGTVQETQYF.

This clone was found once. This chain joins TRBV7-3 and TRBJ2-5; tentatively, D is TRBD1 (5 bases). CDR3 length: 13 residues. V lost 4 bases and J 3 bases, leaving 9 bases between the germline ends. From germline, CDR1 is SGHTA and CDR2 FQGTGA. This CDR3 is CASSSVGEETQYF. As DNA, the CDR3 is TGTGCCAGCAGCTCCGTAGGGGAAGAGACCCAGTACTTC.

This clone has just one count. The chain joins TRBV5-1 to TRBJ2-5; 9 nucleotides agree with TRBD1. The CDR3 is made up of 14 amino acids. The germline V gene has CDR1 SGHRS and CDR2 YFSETQ. The trim removed 3 bases at V and 2 bases at J, leaving 2 bases unmatched. The DNA of the CDR3 is TGCGCCAGCAGCTGGGGACAGGGTCAAGAGACCCAGTACTTC. This codes for CASSWGQGQETQYF.

This chain uses TRBV24-1 with TRBJ1-5; 7 bases map to TRBD1. J gave up 5 bases and V 7 bases, and 4 bases lay outside the gene matches. Germline CDR1 reads KGHDR; CDR2 reads SFDVKD. This CDR3 is built from 13 residues. As DNA, the CDR3 is TGTGCCACCAGCGGACAGGAACATCAGCCCCAGCATTTT. Translating gives CATSGQEHQPQHF.